A single sample gave rise to the 7 T cell receptor beta chains below, sequenced in a study of T-cell reconstitution after alpha-beta-depleted transplantation in children. It was with unique molecular identifiers that the TCRbeta library was prepared. From the PCR reads, TCRdb called clonotypes with MiXCR, one entry per CDR3 protein. The table shows fewer than 130,000 distinct CDR3 sequences, with about a tenth occurring only once. The sample was PBMCs from the stem cell graft donor, taken from the stem cell graft. The receptors originated from a human donor who donated a stem cell graft to a child with acute lymphoblastic leukemia.

Ten or more counts support this clonotype. This rearrangement joins TRBV29-1 to TRBJ2-1, with 16 bases that match TRBD2. The CDR3 consists of 16 residues. V lost 6 bases and J lost 7; bases outside the gene matches: 9. Germline lookup yields CDR1 SQVTM and CDR2 ANQGSEA. This CDR3 reads CSVEGLAGGPRNEQFF. Written as DNA, the CDR3 is TGCAGCGTCGAGGGACTAGCGGGAGGGCCTCGGAATGAGCAGTTCTTC.

This clonotype was detected ten times or more. The chain has TRBV27 and TRBJ1-5; D is perhaps TRBD1 (5 bases). Trimming removed 6 bases at V and 3 bases at J, with 12 bases between. Germline V gene sequence: CDR1 MNHEY, CDR2 SMNVEV (reference sequence). This CDR3 contains 14 residues. In DNA, the CDR3 is TGTGCCAGCAGCCCGGGACGGAACAATCAGCCCCAGCATTTT. Encoded protein: CASSPGRNNQPQHF.

This clonotype appeared many times. The rearrangement uses TRBV18 and TRBJ1-3, with TRBD1 matching 9 bases. Germline CDR1 and CDR2: KGHSH and LQKENI. The CDR3 has 15 amino acids. Unmatched junction bases numbered 4, after V lost 4 bases and J lost 3 bases. The CDR3 bases are TGTGCCAGCTCACACAGGGGGCGCGGTGGAAACACCATATATTTT. The encoded protein is CASSHRGRGGNTIYF.

At least ten counts were recorded for this clonotype. DNA for the CDR3: TGCAGTGCTAGGGGGTCTCGGGATCAGCCCCAGCATTTT. Protein: CSARGSRDQPQHF. The chain is built from TRBV20-1 and TRBJ1-5; D is undetermined. The length of the CDR3 is 13 residues. The V gene lost 3 bases and the J gene lost 5 bases, with 11 bases spanning the gap. Germline CDR1 DFQATT, CDR2 SNEGSKA (reference sequence).

There are many counts of this clonotype. This chain uses TRBV5-5 with TRBJ2-3; no clear D gene. Trimming removed 2 bases from V and 4 bases from J, with 8 bases in between. Germline values: CDR1 SGHKS, CDR2 YYEKEE (reference sequence). This CDR3 is built from 13 residues. The CDR3: CASSFGEADTQYF. CDR3 sequence (DNA): TGTGCCAGCAGCTTTGGTGAGGCAGATACGCAGTATTTT. Combining the CDR3 with reference TRBV5-5 and TRBJ2-3 gives the whole variable domain DAGVTQSPTHLIKTRGQQVTLRCSPISGHKSVSWYQQVLGQGPQFIFQYYEKEERGRGNFPDRFSARQFPNYSSELNVNALLLGDSALYLCASSFGEADTQYFGPGTRLTVL.

Ten or more counts support this clonotype. The chain has TRBV20-1 and TRBJ2-1; 7 bases are shared with TRBD2. V lost 0 bases, J lost 0 bases, and 5 bases stayed unmatched. This CDR3 region has 16 residues. Germline V CDR1 and CDR2: DFQATT, SNEGSKA (reference sequence). CDR3 in DNA: TGCAGTGCTAGAGACCCTAGCGGAACCTCCTACAATGAGCAGTTCTTC. It yields the protein CSARDPSGTSYNEQFF.

This clonotype showed up many times. The chain is built from TRBV20-1 and TRBJ1-2; D call uncertain. From germline, CDR1 is DFQATT and CDR2 SNEGSKA (reference sequence). This CDR3 comprises 11 residues. V was trimmed by 5 bases and J by 8 bases, leaving 12 bases between them. The CDR3 region is CSARIHGGYTF. CDR3 DNA sequence: TGCAGTGCTCGGATCCACGGAGGCTACACCTTC.